The clone carrying this T cell receptor beta chain was detected only a few times. These data originate in a study of blood T cells in healthy people across ages. This CDR3 is built from 15 residues. CDR1 is LGHDT, CDR2 YNNKEL, per germline (reference sequence). The germline V and J ends were trimmed by 0 bases and 5 bases, with 13 bases remaining between them. The second PCR ran about 6 to 11 cycles with a sample-barcoded 5' primer and J-beta primers. TCRdb re-called the 5' RACE reads through MiXCR, storing one row per CDR3 protein. The table shows about 800,000 distinct CDR3 sequences, with approximately 25% occurring only once. These data were also filed under a second study, of T cells of mothers and their children.

The sample comprised blood. This chain joins TRBV3-1 and TRBJ2-5, with a tentative D call TRBD2 (6 bases). The TCR comes from a boy between 10 and 17 years old in good health. CDR3 amino acids: CASSQDMGGGETQYF. CDR3 DNA: TGTGCCAGCAGCCAAGATATGGGAGGTGGGGAGACCCAGTACTTC.